The clone carrying this TCR beta chain came up a few times. The antigen is undetermined. Trimming removed 2 bases from V and 7 bases from J, with 9 bases in between. CDR1 and CDR2 (germline): MNHNY, SVGAGI (reference sequence). CDR3 length: 14 amino acids. Only in-frame clones appear in the TCRdb table, and some are missing; sequencing was by immunoSEQ multiplex PCR. This repertoire shows some 40,000 clones, approximately 90% found once; its top ten account for about 6.6%. This specimen comes from a study of T cells in localized non-small cell lung cancer. Study results and caveats: Clonality of T cells reached its maximum in uninvolved adjacent lung, surpassing tumor. In adjacent lung, a median about 52 of the top 100 tumor clones were found. The study sequenced only one region of the tumor. As a result, intratumor heterogeneity could not be excluded and remains possible. Greater blood T cell density accompanied longer overall survival.

V usage is TRBV6-6 and J usage is TRBJ1-6, with D maybe TRBD1 (6 bases). The clonotype comes from a female donor over 55 with stage I lung adenocarcinoma. The sequences come from peripheral blood, collected before any cancer treatment. The CDR3 coding sequence is TGTGCCAGCAGTTACACTGGACAGAATTCACCCCTCCACTTT. Translated: CASSYTGQNSPLHF.